This T cell receptor beta chain was observed in a study of PD-L1 blockade in urothelial cancer (TCRdb year 2017). With regard to the full study: Every patient began therapy at some point between 2013 and 2015 and was given atezolizumab 1,200 mg intravenously every 3 weeks. About 90% of the 29 patients were males with bladder-origin urothelial cancer, and about 65% of the roughly 30 reported a prior smoking history. Patients had an ECOG performance status of 0 or 1 and had received between 0 and 3 prior chemotherapy regimens. Blood samples were analyzed at 3 weeks after treatment start (second dose) and at 6 weeks after treatment start. A median of around 150,000 T cells and 85,000 or so unique TCRs was obtained from blood samples, and a median clonality of approximately 0.08 was observed. The study was an exploratory multi-omic analysis of somatic, immune and clinical correlates of response to PD-L1 blockade with atezolizumab in urothelial cancer. Pretreatment tumor samples, along with matched peripheral blood serially collected before and after atezolizumab treatment, were subjected to TCR sequencing. Durable clinical benefit was defined as progression-free survival longer than 6 months, and TCR features were also tested against progression-free and overall survival. In the same patients, pretreatment tumors underwent whole exome sequencing and RNA sequencing in addition to TCR sequencing. About 10 patients achieved durable clinical benefit and roughly 20 did not. Pretreatment blood TCR-seq was available for 30 or so patients, at least one posttreatment blood collection was obtained for 25 or so patients, and tumor TCR-seq was available for 25 or so patients.

Comments on this clone: There is no known antigen for this receptor. One base away there is no much larger clone; base qualities are not given.

Based on the germline V gene, the CDR1 and CDR2 sequences are SGHRS and YFSETQ. Cut back by 2 bases and 5 bases, the V and J ends lie 9 bases apart. The CDR3 starts with the cysteine, ends with the phenylalanine, and has 13 residues. The DNA shown is the 39-base CDR3, in frame from base 1. The intended sense of this specimen's time point label: pretreatment peripheral blood. The cohort comprised roughly 30 patients with locally advanced or metastatic urothelial carcinoma treated at Memorial Sloan Kettering on a trial protocol. Peripheral blood mononuclear cells were collected pretreatment and during treatment, at between 1 and 8 total time points per patient. The Qiagen DNeasy Blood extraction kit was used to purify genomic DNA from total PBMCs and tumor samples. PBMCs were collected pretreatment and during treatment, and were isolated and stored as previously described. Synthetic TCR analog templates were spiked into each PCR to estimate absolute template abundance from read counts. TCRbeta CDR3 regions were amplified from genomic DNA with bias-controlled V and J gene primers using the immunoSEQ assay. Sequencing of rearranged TCRbeta segments was performed at approximately 20X coverage. Turning to the authors' computational methods: Sequencing errors were corrected by clustering, and CDR3s were annotated against IMGT so that V, D and J genes could be assigned. Downstream analyses used only productive TCRbeta rearrangements and left out out-of-frame or stop-codon sequences. Clonality was computed as one minus Shannon entropy normalized by the log of the number of unique productive sequences. Fisher's exact test with Benjamini-Hochberg correction, using a cutoff of adjusted p below 0.01, was how clones that differed between time points or between blood and tumor were identified. TCRdb carries this immuneACCESS record with in-frame sequences only. Its versions omit some clonotypes, under half of them owing to an unresolved V gene in the studies checked, with the rest unexplained. That table furnishes V, J and clone size, whereas the DNA furnished D and trimming. The sample records about 74,000 clones, roughly 90% of which are singletons. The top ten hold around 4.8% of the sample.

What the authors observed across the whole study: Greater expansion of tumor-associated TCR clones in peripheral blood 3 weeks after the start of treatment was observed in patients with durable benefit (n ≈ 20, p = 0.022). A pretreatment peripheral blood TCR clonality below the median was linked to improved progression-free and overall survival. Because the sample size was small (n ≈ 27) and many exploratory analyses were performed, the results are intended to be hypothesis-generating.

The receptor's source is a man aged 65 to 85 with urothelial cancer. The chain couples TRBV5-1 to TRBJ2-3, with no D gene named confidently. Specimen: PBMCs, collected around atezolizumab (anti-PD-L1) treatment. The CDR3 reads as follows: CASSLSLRDTQYF. The nucleotide sequence is given as TGCGCCAGCAGCTTATCTCTCCGAGATACGCAGTATTTT.